Listed below are T cell receptor beta chains from one sample, sequenced in a study of blood T cells in healthy people across ages. A single record per CDR3 protein comes from TCRdb applying MiXCR to the 5' RACE reads. Of about 930,000 distinct CDR3 sequences listed, about 28% are singletons. This sample was shared with a second study, whose subject was T cells of mothers and their children.

Sample: blood. The receptors come from a woman aged 40 to 50 in good health. Both conserved end residues are part of each CDR3. A D gene is named only where the DNA matches it firmly. Where a row states a size, it is once, few, many or the class of an expanded clone; other rows omit it.

clone size	J gene	D gene	V gene	CDR3 protein	CDR3 DNA
few	TRBJ2-3	NA	TRBV5-1	CASSDPRVPRGTQYF	TGCGCCAGCAGCGACCCGCGGGTTCCGAGGGGTACGCAGTATTTT
many	TRBJ2-7	NA	TRBV7-2	CASSYTRSEQYF	TGTGCCAGCAGCTACACCCGGTCGGAGCAGTACTTC
many	TRBJ2-1	NA	TRBV20-1	CSARVGGPRNEQFF	TGCAGTGCTAGAGTTGGGGGCCCTCGGAATGAGCAGTTCTTC
NA	TRBJ1-2	TRBD1	TRBV7-2	CASSLTPGQGANGYNF	TGTGCCAGCAGCTTAACTCCGGGACAGGGGGCAAATGGCTACAACTTC
few	TRBJ2-7	TRBD1	TRBV20-1	CSAQDRGTYEQYF	TGCAGTGCGCAGGACAGGGGGACCTACGAGCAGTACTTC
few	TRBJ2-1	NA	TRBV9	CASSVGGLSNEQFF	TGTGCCAGCAGCGTAGGGGGGCTGAGTAATGAGCAGTTCTTC
NA	TRBJ1-1	NA	TRBV5-8	CASSLGSGWATEAFF	TGTGCCAGCAGCTTGGGGTCAGGGTGGGCCACTGAAGCTTTCTTT
NA	TRBJ2-3	NA	TRBV7-9	CASRPDSDTQYF	TGTGCCAGCAGGCCTGATTCAGATACGCAGTATTTT
NA	TRBJ2-7	NA	TRBV12-3/TRBV12-4	CASSTRGGAYEEYF	TGTGCCAGCAGTACTAGAGGGGGAGCTTACGAGGAGTACTTC
many	TRBJ2-7	TRBD2	TRBV5-1	CASSGGGTYEQYF	TGTGCCAGCAGCGGGGGGGGGACATACGAGCAGTACTTC
NA	TRBJ2-5	NA	TRBV18	CASASDSPGGTQYF	TGTGCCAGCGCATCGGACAGTCCTGGTGGGACCCAGTACTTC
few	TRBJ1-5	NA	TRBV20-1	CSAIEGHQPQHF	TGCAGTGCTATTGAGGGGCACCAGCCCCAGCATTTT
few	TRBJ1-5	NA	TRBV20-1	CSAPTGHSNQPQHF	TGCAGTGCCCCGACAGGACATAGCAATCAGCCCCAGCATTTT
NA	TRBJ2-1	TRBD2	TRBV20-1	CSARNSGGAGEQFF	TGCAGTGCTAGAAATAGCGGGGGGGCCGGTGAGCAGTTCTTC
NA	TRBJ2-3	NA	TRBV28	CASSRPGIARSSTDTQYF	TGTGCCAGCAGTCGGCCGGGGATTGCAAGATCTAGCACAGACACGCAGTATTTT
many	TRBJ2-7	NA	TRBV20-1	CSARAPLKYEQYF	TGCAGTGCTAGGGCCCCCTTGAAGTACGAGCAGTACTTC
many	TRBJ2-1	NA	TRBV9	CASSVEGPGSFYNEQFF	TGTGCCAGCAGCGTAGAGGGCCCGGGGTCCTTTTACAATGAGCAGTTCTTC
NA	TRBJ2-7	NA	TRBV5-5	CASSLGQDHSYEQYF	TGTGCCAGCAGCTTGGGACAGGATCACTCCTACGAGCAGTACTTC
NA	TRBJ1-5	NA	TRBV5-5	CANSWTVKIQPQHF	TGTGCCAACAGCTGGACAGTTAAGATCCAGCCCCAGCATTTT
NA	TRBJ2-1	TRBD2	TRBV28	CASNLPGLDKDNEQFF	TGTGCCAGCAATCTCCCGGGACTAGACAAAGACAATGAGCAGTTCTTC
few	TRBJ1-2	NA	TRBV12-3/TRBV12-4	CASTTMGGGGYTF	TGTGCCAGCACCACCATGGGGGGCGGTGGCTACACCTTC
NA	TRBJ2-3	NA	TRBV25-1	CASAGLAGPRKADTQYF	TGTGCCAGCGCGGGGCTGGCGGGACCCCGAAAGGCGGATACGCAGTATTTT
few	TRBJ2-5	TRBD1	TRBV20-1	CSARWASQGAKEQYF	TGCAGTGCTAGATGGGCATCCCAGGGGGCGAAGGAGCAGTACTTC
NA	TRBJ2-7	NA	TRBV28	CASSLPGQTYEQYF	TGTGCCAGCAGTCTCCCCGGACAGACCTACGAGCAGTACTTC
NA	TRBJ1-2	NA	TRBV30	CAWSVLGSSGYTF	TGTGCCTGGAGTGTATTGGGCAGTTCCGGCTACACCTTC
NA	TRBJ1-5	TRBD1	TRBV24-1	CATSDHDRGREPQHF	TGTGCCACCAGTGATCACGACAGGGGGAGGGAGCCCCAGCATTTT
NA	TRBJ2-5	NA	TRBV7-2	CASSYRTQETQYF	TGTGCCAGCAGCTACAGGACGCAAGAGACCCAGTACTTC
NA	TRBJ1-2	NA	TRBV5-4	CASSLGSLYGYTF	TGTGCCAGCAGCTTGGGAAGCCTTTATGGCTACACCTTC
many	TRBJ2-7	NA	TRBV28	CASSEGNEYEQYF	TGTGCCAGCAGCGAAGGTAATGAGTACGAGCAGTACTTC
NA	TRBJ1-1	NA	TRBV20-1	CSAREQVETEAFF	TGCAGTGCTAGAGAACAGGTGGAGACTGAAGCTTTCTTT
many	TRBJ1-1	NA	TRBV29-1	CSVAPHLNTEAFF	TGCAGCGTTGCCCCCCATCTTAACACTGAAGCTTTCTTT
NA	TRBJ1-1	TRBD1	TRBV7-3	CASSSVPGQGFPPSRNTEAFF	TGTGCCAGCAGCTCCGTGCCGGGACAGGGTTTCCCACCATCTCGGAACACTGAAGCTTTCTTT
NA	TRBJ1-4	NA	TRBV28	CASSPPGTDEKLFF	TGTGCCAGCAGTCCCCCGGGGACGGATGAAAAACTGTTTTTT
NA	TRBJ2-3	TRBD2	TRBV20-1	CSGRAGVRDTQYF	TGCAGTGGACGAGCGGGGGTCAGAGATACGCAGTATTTT
NA	TRBJ2-1	TRBD2	TRBV2	CASKRGVYNEQFF	TGTGCCAGCAAGCGGGGGGTTTACAATGAGCAGTTCTTC
NA	TRBJ2-3	NA	TRBV7-9	CASSFGLDLADTQYF	TGTGCCAGCAGCTTCGGTCTGGATCTCGCAGATACGCAGTATTTT
NA	TRBJ2-3	NA	TRBV20-1	CSARVPQARTDTQYF	TGCAGTGCTAGAGTCCCTCAGGCCCGCACAGATACGCAGTATTTT
NA	TRBJ2-7	TRBD1	TRBV28	CASSLPRDSGRQYF	TGTGCCAGCAGTTTACCTAGGGACAGTGGACGGCAGTACTTC
NA	TRBJ2-5	NA	TRBV20-1	CNVWKSRETQYF	TGCAATGTTTGGAAATCCAGAGAAACCCAGTACTTC
many	TRBJ2-3	NA	TRBV7-8	CASSLERVSTDTQYF	TGTGCCAGCAGCTTAGAGAGAGTCAGCACAGATACGCAGTATTTT
NA	TRBJ2-3	TRBD2	TRBV6-1	CASSEFGTSIGDTQYF	TGTGCCAGCAGTGAATTTGGGACTAGCATCGGTGATACGCAGTATTTT
many	TRBJ2-2	NA	TRBV27	CASGRGRTGELFF	TGTGCCAGCGGACGGGGGCGAACCGGGGAGCTGTTTTTT
NA	TRBJ1-1	TRBD1	TRBV3-1	CASSQDKGQSNTEAFF	TGTGCCAGCAGCCAAGATAAGGGACAGTCGAACACTGAAGCTTTCTTT
NA	TRBJ2-7	NA	TRBV20-1	CSARLGGRGAYYEQYF	TGCAGTGCTAGACTTGGGGGCAGGGGGGCATACTACGAGCAGTACTTC
few	TRBJ2-7	NA	TRBV28	CASNAGYNEQYF	TGTGCCAGCAATGCTGGCTACAATGAGCAGTACTTC
few	TRBJ2-1	NA	TRBV24-1	CATSEPGSKGNGQFF	TGTGCCACCAGCGAACCGGGCTCAAAAGGCAATGGGCAGTTCTTC
NA	TRBJ2-7	NA	TRBV20-1	CSARDHISSYEQYF	TGCAGTGCCCGGGACCATATAAGCTCCTACGAGCAGTACTTC
few	TRBJ2-3	TRBD2	TRBV29-1	CSVAGLAGGFGTDAQYF	TGCAGCGTTGCCGGACTAGCGGGGGGCTTCGGGACAGATGCGCAGTATTTT
many	TRBJ2-7	NA	TRBV29-1	CSVLHLAGNFYEQYF	TGCAGCGTCTTGCATTTGGCAGGGAATTTCTACGAGCAGTACTTC
few	TRBJ2-3	TRBD2	TRBV24-1	CATRASGGASDTQYF	TGTGCCACCAGGGCTAGCGGGGGGGCAAGTGATACGCAGTATTTT
many	TRBJ2-1	TRBD1	TRBV20-1	CSARTRGQYNEQFF	TGCAGTGCTAGGACGAGGGGGCAATACAATGAGCAGTTCTTC
many	TRBJ1-2	TRBD1	TRBV7-9	CASSLGQGVYGYTF	TGTGCCAGCAGCCTTGGACAGGGGGTATATGGCTACACCTTC
NA	TRBJ1-4	NA	TRBV2	CASTKQGGTNEKLFF	TGTGCCAGCACCAAACAAGGGGGAACTAATGAAAAACTGTTTTTT
NA	TRBJ2-3	NA	TRBV29-1	CSVEPSMDTQYF	TGCAGCGTTGAACCCTCTATGGATACGCAGTATTTT
few	TRBJ2-1	NA	TRBV25-1	CASRRGGAYNEQFF	TGTGCCAGCAGAAGGGGGGGGGCCTACAATGAGCAGTTCTTC
NA	TRBJ2-5	NA	TRBV20-1	CSAPTSGQRETQYF	TGCAGTGCTCCGACATCCGGCCAGCGAGAGACCCAGTACTTC
few	TRBJ1-2	NA	TRBV7-8	CASSLAPRQGIYGYTF	TGTGCCAGCAGCTTAGCGCCTCGACAAGGGATCTATGGCTACACCTTC